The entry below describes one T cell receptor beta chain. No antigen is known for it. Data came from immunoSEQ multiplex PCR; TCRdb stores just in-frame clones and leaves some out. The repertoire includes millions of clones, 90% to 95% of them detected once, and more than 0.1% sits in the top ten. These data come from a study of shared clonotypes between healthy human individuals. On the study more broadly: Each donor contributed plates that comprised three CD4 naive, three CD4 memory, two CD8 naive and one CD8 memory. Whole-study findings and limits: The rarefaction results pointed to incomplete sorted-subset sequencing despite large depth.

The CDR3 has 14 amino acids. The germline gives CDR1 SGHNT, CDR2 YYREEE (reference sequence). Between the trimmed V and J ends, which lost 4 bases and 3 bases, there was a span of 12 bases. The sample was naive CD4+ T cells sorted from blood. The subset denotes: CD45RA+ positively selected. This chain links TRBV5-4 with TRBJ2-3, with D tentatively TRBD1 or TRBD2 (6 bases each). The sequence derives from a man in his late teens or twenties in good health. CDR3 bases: TGTGCCAGCAGCAAGGGGGGCTTTACAGATACGCAGTATTTT. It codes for CASSKGGFTDTQYF. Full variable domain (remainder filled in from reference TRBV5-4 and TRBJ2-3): ETGVTQSPTHLIKTRGQQVTLRCSSQSGHNTVSWYQQALGQGPQFIFQYYREEENGRGNFPPRFSGLQFPNYSSELNVNALELDDSALYLCASSKGGFTDTQYFGPGTRLTVL.